This TCR beta chain was sequenced during a study of vaccination effects on CD4 cells after COVID-19. Sequencing in the ViraFEST assay came after antigen-specific CD4+ T cells had been expanded with viral peptide pools, which were used to stimulate PBMC. The culture ran for around nine days, and then CD4+ T cells were isolated. Between March and December 2020, the person had a SARS-CoV-2 infection that PCR confirmed. In its sample, this clone was seen once. Its antigen is not identified. Measured with immunoSEQ multiplex PCR; TCRdb has only the in-frame clones, and not every one. This table has around 30,000 clones, about three quarters appearing once. This TCR was sampled from a human donor who had a prior SARS-CoV-2 infection. The sample here was CD4+ T cells from PBMCs cultured with HCoV-NL63 spike peptides, taken before COVID-19 vaccination.

CDR3 sequence reads: CASSHPGQGAYEQYF. In DNA, the CDR3 is TGTGCCAGCAGTCACCCGGGACAGGGGGCCTACGAGCAGTACTTC. The rearrangement links TRBV6-6 to TRBJ2-7; 11 bases align to TRBD1. Trimming took 5 bases from V and 2 from J; bases not matched to a gene: 5. This CDR3 is built from 15 residues. Germline CDR1 is MNHNY and CDR2 is SVGAGI (reference sequence).